This TCR beta chain was sequenced during a study of identical twins. The germline V gene has CDR1 DFQATT and CDR2 SNEGSKA (reference sequence). This CDR3 region has 12 residues. Trimming pared 4 bases from V and 5 bases from J, leaving 11 bases between. Study conclusions and caveats: Its conclusions, products of cross-sectional statistical analysis, did not come from following the same donors. Researchers caution that invariant MAIT and iNKT cells could partly confound zero-insertion analyses.

TCRdb reprocessed the 5' RACE reads with MiXCR, giving one entry per CDR3 protein. The table lists about 790,000 distinct CDR3 sequences, 18% of them singletons. Concerning this clonotype: What it binds is not known.

The data also belong to a second study, concerning T cells expressing NK-cell markers.

The TCR originated in a woman in her late teens or twenties in good health. The specimen sequenced was PBMCs. The rearrangement uses TRBV20-1 and TRBJ2-5; D is ambiguous. The CDR3 sequence is CSATVVAETQYF. The CDR3 DNA follows: TGCAGTGCTACCGTGGTCGCCGAGACCCAGTACTTC.